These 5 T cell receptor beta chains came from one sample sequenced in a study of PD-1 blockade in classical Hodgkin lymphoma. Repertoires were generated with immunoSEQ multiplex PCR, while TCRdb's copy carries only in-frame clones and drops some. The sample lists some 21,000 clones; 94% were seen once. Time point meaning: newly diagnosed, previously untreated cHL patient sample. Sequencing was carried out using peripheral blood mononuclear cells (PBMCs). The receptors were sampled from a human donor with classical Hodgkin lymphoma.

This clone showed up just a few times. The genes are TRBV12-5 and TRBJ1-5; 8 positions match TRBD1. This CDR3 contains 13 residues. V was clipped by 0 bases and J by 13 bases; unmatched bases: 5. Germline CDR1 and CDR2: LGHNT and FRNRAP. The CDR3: CASGLVGQVRQHF. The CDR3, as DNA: TGTGCTAGTGGTTTGGTGGGACAGGTAAGGCAGCATTTT.

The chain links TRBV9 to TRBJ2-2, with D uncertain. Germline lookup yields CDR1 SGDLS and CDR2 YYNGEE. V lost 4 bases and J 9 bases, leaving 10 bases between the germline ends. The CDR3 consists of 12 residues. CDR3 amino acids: CASSPHMRELFF. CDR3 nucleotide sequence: TGTGCCAGCAGCCCCCATATGAGGGAGCTGTTTTTT.

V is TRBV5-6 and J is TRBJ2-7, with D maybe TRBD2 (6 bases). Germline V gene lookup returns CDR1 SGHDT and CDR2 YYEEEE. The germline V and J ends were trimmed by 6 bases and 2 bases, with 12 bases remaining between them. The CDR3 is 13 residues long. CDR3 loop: CASTGGRTYEQYF. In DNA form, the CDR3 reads TGTGCCAGCACCGGAGGGCGAACCTACGAGCAGTACTTC.

The CDR3 region has the DNA TGCAGCGTTGAGCGGGGGGGGGACACTGAAGCTTTCTTT. Its translation is CSVERGGDTEAFF. The V gene is TRBV29-1, the J gene TRBJ1-1, with D possibly TRBD1 on 5 matching bases. Trimming took 3 bases from V and 3 from J, leaving 11 bases between them. Per germline, CDR1 SQVTM and CDR2 ANQGSEA. This CDR3 is built from 13 residues.

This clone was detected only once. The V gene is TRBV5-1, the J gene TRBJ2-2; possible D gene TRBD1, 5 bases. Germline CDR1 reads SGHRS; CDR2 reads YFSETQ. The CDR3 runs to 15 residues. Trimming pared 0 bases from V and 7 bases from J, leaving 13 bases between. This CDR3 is CASSLGRVGVGELFF. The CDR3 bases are TGCGCCAGCAGCTTGGGCAGGGTAGGTGTCGGGGAGCTGTTTTTT.